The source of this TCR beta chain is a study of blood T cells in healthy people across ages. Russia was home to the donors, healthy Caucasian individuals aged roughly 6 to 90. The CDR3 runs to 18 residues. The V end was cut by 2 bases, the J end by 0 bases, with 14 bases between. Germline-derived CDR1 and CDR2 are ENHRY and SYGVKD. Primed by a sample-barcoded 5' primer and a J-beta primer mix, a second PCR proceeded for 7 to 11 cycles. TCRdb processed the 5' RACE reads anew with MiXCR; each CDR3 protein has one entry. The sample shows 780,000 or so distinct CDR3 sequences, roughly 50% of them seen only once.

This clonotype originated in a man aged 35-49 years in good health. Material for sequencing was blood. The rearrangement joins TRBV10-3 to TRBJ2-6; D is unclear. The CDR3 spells CAISEDRLTSSGANVLTF. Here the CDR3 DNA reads TGTGCCATCAGTGAGGACCGATTAACAAGCTCTGGGGCCAACGTCCTGACTTTC.